Below, 3 T cell receptor beta chains from the same sample are listed, as sequenced in a study of cytomegalovirus exposure and HLA in healthy donors listed by TCRdb under 2017. Library preparation was by the immunoSEQ multiplex PCR assay. For the multiplex PCR, a mixture combining 60 forward primers for TCR Vbeta segments and 13 reverse primers for TCR Jbeta segments was used. This is the immuneACCESS table as TCRdb keeps it, with only in-frame sequences that have V and J called. A part of the clones is gone; compared with another copy, unresolved V genes explain less than half, and the rest is unexplained. This sample lists some 160,000 clones; over 60% were detected once. The ten top clones hold 1.5% to 2% of the sample. The sequenced material came from PBMCs. Every receptor here comes from a woman younger than 45 in good health and CMV-seronegative.

This chain connects TRBV2 to TRBJ2-1; D is ambiguous. V lost 9 bases, J lost 1 base, and 4 bases lay in between. The germline CDR1 and CDR2 sequences are SNHLY and FYNNEI. CDR3 size: 11 residues. The CDR3 region is CASRSYNEQFF. CDR3 coding DNA: TGTGCCAGTCGGTCCTACAATGAGCAGTTCTTC.

The chain uses TRBV27 and TRBJ1-1; 7 bases are a match to TRBD1. Germline CDR1 is MNHEY and CDR2 is SMNVEV (reference sequence). This CDR3 is built from 12 residues. V lost 7 bases, J lost 8 bases, and 7 bases stayed unmatched. Written as DNA, the CDR3 is TGTGCCAGCATTGATCCAGGGGGGGAAGCTTTCTTT. Protein product: CASIDPGGEAFF.

The V call is TRBV19, the J call TRBJ2-2; weak D call: TRBD1 (5 bases). With 3 bases removed from V and 6 bases from J, the gap between germline ends came to 8 bases. This CDR3 spans 13 amino acids. The germline V gene has CDR1 LNHDA and CDR2 SQIVND (reference sequence). CDR3 in DNA: TGTGCCAGTAGTATGATCAGGGCCGGGGAGCTGTTTTTT. This codes for CASSMIRAGELFF.